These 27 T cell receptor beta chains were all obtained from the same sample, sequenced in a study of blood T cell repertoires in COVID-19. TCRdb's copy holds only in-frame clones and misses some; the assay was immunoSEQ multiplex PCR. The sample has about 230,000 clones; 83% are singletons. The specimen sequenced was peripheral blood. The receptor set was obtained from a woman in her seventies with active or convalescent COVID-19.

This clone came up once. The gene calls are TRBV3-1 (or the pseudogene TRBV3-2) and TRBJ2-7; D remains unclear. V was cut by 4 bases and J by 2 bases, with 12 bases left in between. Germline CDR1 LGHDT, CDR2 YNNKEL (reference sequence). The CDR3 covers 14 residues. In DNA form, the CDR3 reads TGTGCCAGCAGCCGTAATGGAGAGGCCTACGAGCAGTACTTC. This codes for CASSRNGEAYEQYF.

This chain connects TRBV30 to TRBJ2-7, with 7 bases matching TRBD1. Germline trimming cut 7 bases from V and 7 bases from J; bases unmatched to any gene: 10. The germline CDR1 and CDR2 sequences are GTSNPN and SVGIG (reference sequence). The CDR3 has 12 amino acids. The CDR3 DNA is TGTGCCTTGGGGAGACAGGGATTTGAGCAGTACTTC. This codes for CALGRQGFEQYF.

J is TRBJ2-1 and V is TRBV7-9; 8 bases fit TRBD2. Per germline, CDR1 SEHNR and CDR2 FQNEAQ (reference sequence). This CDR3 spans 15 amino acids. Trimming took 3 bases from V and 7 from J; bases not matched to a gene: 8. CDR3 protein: CASSLGRREGNEQFF. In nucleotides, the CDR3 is TGTGCCAGCAGCTTGGGTCGACGGGAGGGTAATGAGCAGTTCTTC. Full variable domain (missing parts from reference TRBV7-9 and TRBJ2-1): DTGVSQNPRHKITKRGQNVTFRCDPISEHNRLYWYRQTLGQGPEFLTYFQNEAQLEKSRLLSDRFSAERPKGSFSTLEIQRTEQGDSAMYLCASSLGRREGNEQFFGPGTRLTVL.

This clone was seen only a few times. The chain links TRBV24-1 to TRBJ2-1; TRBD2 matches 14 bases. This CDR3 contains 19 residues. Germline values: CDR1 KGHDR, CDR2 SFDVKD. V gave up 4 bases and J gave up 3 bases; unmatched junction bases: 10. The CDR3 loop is CATSDPSTSGRGIYNEQFF. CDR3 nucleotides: TGTGCCACCAGTGACCCCTCGACTAGCGGGAGGGGGATCTACAATGAGCAGTTCTTC.

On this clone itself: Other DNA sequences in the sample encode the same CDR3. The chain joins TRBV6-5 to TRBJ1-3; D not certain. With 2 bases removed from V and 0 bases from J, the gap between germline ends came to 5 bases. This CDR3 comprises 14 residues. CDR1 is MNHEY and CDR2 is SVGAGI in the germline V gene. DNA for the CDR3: TGTGCCAGCAGTTACCGGGGCTCTGGAAACACCATATATTTT. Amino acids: CASSYRGSGNTIYF.

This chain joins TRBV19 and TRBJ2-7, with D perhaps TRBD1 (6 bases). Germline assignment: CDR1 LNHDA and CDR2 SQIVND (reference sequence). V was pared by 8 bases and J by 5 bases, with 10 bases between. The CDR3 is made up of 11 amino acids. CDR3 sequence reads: CASSTGNEQYF. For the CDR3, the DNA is TGTGCCAGTTCTACAGGGAACGAGCAGTACTTC.

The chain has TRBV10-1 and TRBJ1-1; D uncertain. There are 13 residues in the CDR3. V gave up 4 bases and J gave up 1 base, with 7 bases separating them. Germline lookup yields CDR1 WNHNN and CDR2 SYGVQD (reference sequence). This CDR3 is CASSGTSNTEAFF. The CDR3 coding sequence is TGCGCCAGCAGTGGGACTTCGAACACTGAAGCTTTCTTT.

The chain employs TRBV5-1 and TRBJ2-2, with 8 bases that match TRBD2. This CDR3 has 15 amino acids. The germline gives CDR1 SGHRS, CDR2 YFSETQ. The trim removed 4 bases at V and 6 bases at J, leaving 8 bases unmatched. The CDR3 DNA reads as TGCGCCAGCAGCCTTAGCGGGGACCTACCCGGGGAGCTGTTTTTT. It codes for CASSLSGDLPGELFF.

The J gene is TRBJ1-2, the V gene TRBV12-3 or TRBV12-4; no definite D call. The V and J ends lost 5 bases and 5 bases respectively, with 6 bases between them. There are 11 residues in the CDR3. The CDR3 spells CASSPGYGYTF. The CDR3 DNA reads TGTGCCAGCAGTCCAGGATATGGCTACACCTTC.

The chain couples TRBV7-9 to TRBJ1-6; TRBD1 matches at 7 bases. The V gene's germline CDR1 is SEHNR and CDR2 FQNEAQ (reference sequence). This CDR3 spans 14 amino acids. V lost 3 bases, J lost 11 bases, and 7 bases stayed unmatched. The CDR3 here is CASSFQGGTAPLHF. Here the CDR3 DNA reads TGTGCCAGCAGCTTCCAGGGGGGAACGGCACCCCTCCACTTT.

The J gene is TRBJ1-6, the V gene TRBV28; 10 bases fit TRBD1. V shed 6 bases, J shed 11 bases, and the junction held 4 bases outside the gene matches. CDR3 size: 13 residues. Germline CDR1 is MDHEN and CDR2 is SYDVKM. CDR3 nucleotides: TGTGCCAGCAGCGGGACAGGGGCGGCACCCCTCCACTTT. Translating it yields CASSGTGAAPLHF.

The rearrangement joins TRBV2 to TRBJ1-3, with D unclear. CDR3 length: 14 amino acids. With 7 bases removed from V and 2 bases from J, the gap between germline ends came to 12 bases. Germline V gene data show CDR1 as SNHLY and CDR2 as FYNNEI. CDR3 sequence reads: CASIDTRAGNTIYF. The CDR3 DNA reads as TGTGCCAGCATTGACACTCGAGCTGGAAACACCATATATTTT.

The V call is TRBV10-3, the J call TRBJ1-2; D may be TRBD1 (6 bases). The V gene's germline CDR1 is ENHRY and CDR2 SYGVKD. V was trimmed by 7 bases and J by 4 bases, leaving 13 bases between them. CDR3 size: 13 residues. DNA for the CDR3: TGTGCCATCAATCCGACAGGACTCTATGGCTACACCTTC. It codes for CAINPTGLYGYTF.

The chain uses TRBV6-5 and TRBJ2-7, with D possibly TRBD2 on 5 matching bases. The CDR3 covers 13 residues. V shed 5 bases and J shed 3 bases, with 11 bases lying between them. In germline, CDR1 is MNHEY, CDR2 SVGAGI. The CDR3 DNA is TGTGCCAGCAGTAGGGAGTGGGTCTACGAGCAGTACTTC. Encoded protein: CASSREWVYEQYF.

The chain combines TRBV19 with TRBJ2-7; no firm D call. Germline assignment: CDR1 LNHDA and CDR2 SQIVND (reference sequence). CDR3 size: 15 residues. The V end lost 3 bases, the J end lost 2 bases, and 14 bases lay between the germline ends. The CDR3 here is CASSIGRDKTYEQYF. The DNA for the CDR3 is TGTGCCAGTAGTATCGGAAGAGACAAGACCTACGAGCAGTACTTC.

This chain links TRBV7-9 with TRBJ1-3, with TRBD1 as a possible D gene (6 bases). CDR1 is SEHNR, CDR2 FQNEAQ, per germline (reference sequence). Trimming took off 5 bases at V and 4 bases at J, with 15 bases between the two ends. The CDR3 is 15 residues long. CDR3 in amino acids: CASSTFKGTGNTIYF. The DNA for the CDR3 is TGTGCCAGCAGCACGTTTAAAGGGACAGGAAACACCATATATTTT.

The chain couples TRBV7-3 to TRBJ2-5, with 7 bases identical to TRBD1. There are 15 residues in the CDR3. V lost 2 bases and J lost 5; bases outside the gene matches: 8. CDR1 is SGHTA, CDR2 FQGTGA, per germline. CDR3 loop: CASSLSGQWGETQYF. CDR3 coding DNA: TGTGCCAGCAGCTTATCGGGACAGTGGGGGGAGACCCAGTACTTC.

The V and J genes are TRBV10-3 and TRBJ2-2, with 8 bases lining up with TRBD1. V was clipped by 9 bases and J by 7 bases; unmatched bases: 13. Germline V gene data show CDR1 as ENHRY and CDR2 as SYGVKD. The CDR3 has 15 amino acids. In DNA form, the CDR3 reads TGTGCCATACGTGGGACAGGTGACCTGGGCGGGGAGCTGTTTTTT. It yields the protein CAIRGTGDLGGELFF.

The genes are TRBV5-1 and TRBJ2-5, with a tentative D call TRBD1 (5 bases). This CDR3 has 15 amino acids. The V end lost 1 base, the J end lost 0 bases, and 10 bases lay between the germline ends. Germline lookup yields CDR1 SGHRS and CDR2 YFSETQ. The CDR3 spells CASSLWSGNQETQYF. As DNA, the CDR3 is TGCGCCAGCAGCTTGTGGTCAGGGAACCAAGAGACCCAGTACTTC. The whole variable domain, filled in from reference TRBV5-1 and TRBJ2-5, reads KAGVTQTPRYLIKTRGQQVTLSCSPISGHRSVSWYQQTPGQGLQFLFEYFSETQRNKGNFPGRFSGRQFSNSRSEMNVSTLELGDSALYLCASSLWSGNQETQYFGPGTRLLVL.

The CDR3 loop reads CASSSHSTFLSSTEAFF. The CDR3 DNA sequence: TGTGCCAGCAGCTCCCATTCTACTTTTCTTTCGAGCACTGAAGCTTTCTTT. V and J are TRBV7-8 and TRBJ1-1; D is unresolved. The CDR3 runs to 17 residues. Trimming pared 4 bases from V and 4 bases from J, leaving 22 bases between. Germline V lookup: CDR1 SGHVS, CDR2 FQNEAQ.

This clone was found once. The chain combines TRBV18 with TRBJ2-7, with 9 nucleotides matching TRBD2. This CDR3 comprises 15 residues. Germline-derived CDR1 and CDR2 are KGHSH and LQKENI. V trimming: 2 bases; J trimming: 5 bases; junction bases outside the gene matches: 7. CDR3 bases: TGTGCCAGCTCACCAAATAGCGGGAGTAGCAACGAGCAGTACTTC. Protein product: CASSPNSGSSNEQYF. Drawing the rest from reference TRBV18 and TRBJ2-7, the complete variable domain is NAGVMQNPRHLVRRRGQEARLRCSPMKGHSHVYWYRQLPEEGLKFMVYLQKENIIDESGMPKERFSAEFPKEGPSILRIQQVVRGDSAAYFCASSPNSGSSNEQYFGPGTRLTVT.

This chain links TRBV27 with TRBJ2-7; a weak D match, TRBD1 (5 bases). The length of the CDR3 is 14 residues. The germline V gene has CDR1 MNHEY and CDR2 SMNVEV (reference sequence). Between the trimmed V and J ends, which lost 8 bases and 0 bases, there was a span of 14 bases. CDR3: CASSAGHSSYEQYF. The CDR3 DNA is TGTGCCAGCTCCGCAGGGCACAGCTCCTACGAGCAGTACTTC.

The CDR3 spells CASSLALAGNNEQFF. The CDR3, as DNA: TGTGCCAGCAGCTTAGCCTTAGCGGGGAACAATGAGCAGTTCTTC. The rearrangement joins TRBV7-2 to TRBJ2-1; 8 bases align to TRBD2. J lost 5 bases, V lost 0 bases, and 3 bases had no gene match. The germline gives CDR1 SGHTA, CDR2 FQGNSA. This CDR3 contains 15 residues.

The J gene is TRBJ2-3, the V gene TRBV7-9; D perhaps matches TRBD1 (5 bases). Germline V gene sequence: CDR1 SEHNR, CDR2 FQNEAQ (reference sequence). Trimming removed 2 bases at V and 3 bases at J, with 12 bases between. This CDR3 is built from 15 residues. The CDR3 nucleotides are TGTGCCAGCAGCTTATACCCGCAGGGAACAGATACGCAGTATTTT. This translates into CASSLYPQGTDTQYF. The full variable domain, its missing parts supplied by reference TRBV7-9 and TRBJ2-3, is DTGVSQNPRHKITKRGQNVTFRCDPISEHNRLYWYRQTLGQGPEFLTYFQNEAQLEKSRLLSDRFSAERPKGSFSTLEIQRTEQGDSAMYLCASSLYPQGTDTQYFGPGTRLTVL.

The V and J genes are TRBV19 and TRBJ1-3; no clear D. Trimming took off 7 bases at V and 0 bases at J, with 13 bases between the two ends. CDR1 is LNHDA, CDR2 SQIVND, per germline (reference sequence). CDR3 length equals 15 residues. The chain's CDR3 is CASTSTSNSGNTIYF. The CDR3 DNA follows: TGTGCCAGTACCTCAACTTCCAACTCTGGAAACACCATATATTTT.

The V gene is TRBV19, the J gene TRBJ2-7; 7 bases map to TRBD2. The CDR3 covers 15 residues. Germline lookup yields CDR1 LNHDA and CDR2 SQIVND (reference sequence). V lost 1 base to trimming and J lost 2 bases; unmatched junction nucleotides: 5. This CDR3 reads CASSIGVAGPYEQYF. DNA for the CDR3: TGTGCCAGTAGTATAGGGGTAGCGGGCCCCTACGAGCAGTACTTC.

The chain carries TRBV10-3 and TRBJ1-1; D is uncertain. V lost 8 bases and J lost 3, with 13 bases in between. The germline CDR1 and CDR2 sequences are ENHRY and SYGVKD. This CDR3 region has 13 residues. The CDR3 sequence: CAIRELSDTEAFF. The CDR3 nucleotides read TGTGCCATCCGAGAGTTGTCGGACACTGAAGCTTTCTTT.